The rows below give T cell receptor beta chains drawn from one sample of a study of beta chain features in type 1 diabetes. Only in-frame clones appear in the TCRdb table, and some are missing; sequencing was by immunoSEQ multiplex PCR. The sample has 250,000 or so clones, roughly 14% seen once; the top ten hold almost 0.02%. The sequencing input was naive CD4+ T cells from blood. The receptors were sampled from a man aged 25-40 years with type 1 diabetes. Each CDR3 is given with its conserved first and last residue. Each record gives: CDR3 protein, V gene.

CDR3 protein: CASSFKGDEQYF; V gene: TRBV11-2
CDR3 protein: CASSEAAPGTQYF; V gene: TRBV11-3
CDR3 protein: CAWSHQGAYEQYF; V gene: TRBV30
CDR3 protein: CASSPRDRAPEAFF; V gene: TRBV4-1
CDR3 protein: CASSEQGSYNEQFF; V gene: TRBV6-4
CDR3 protein: CASSSSGMVMNEQFF; V gene: TRBV7-2
CDR3 protein: CASSVQGGDGELFF; V gene: TRBV7-9
CDR3 protein: CAISESGQGNPYNEQFF; V gene: TRBV10-3
CDR3 protein: CASSLTGVRDTQYF; V gene: TRBV7-8
CDR3 protein: CAWGGQGAPGYTF; V gene: TRBV30
CDR3 protein: CAWSEGRGNQPQHF; V gene: TRBV30
CDR3 protein: CASSPPSNTEAFF; V gene: TRBV18
CDR3 protein: CSVSGQASEAFF; V gene: TRBV29-1
CDR3 protein: CASSPQPGTGEGYTF; V gene: TRBV9
CDR3 protein: CAWSVTSSGGAGTQYF; V gene: TRBV30
CDR3 protein: CASSSRTGKETQYF; V gene: TRBV5-4
CDR3 protein: CASSLGTGSLQETQYF; V gene: TRBV5-6
CDR3 protein: CSAGRLNEKLFF; V gene: TRBV29-1
CDR3 protein: CASSPYTGNTEAFF; V gene: TRBV5-1
CDR3 protein: CASSWAGTDEQYF; V gene: TRBV25-1
CDR3 protein: CASRREGLAKNIQYF; V gene: TRBV11-2
CDR3 protein: CSVSEGGPWETQYF; V gene: TRBV29-1
CDR3 protein: CASSSKDREETQYF; V gene: TRBV5-4
CDR3 protein: CASSSRPHPGVCDF; V gene: TRBV7-9
CDR3 protein: CASSEPQGQLNTEAFF; V gene: TRBV2
CDR3 protein: CAWSSGGPDTQYF; V gene: TRBV30
CDR3 protein: CASSFWGVPETQYF; V gene: TRBV5-6
CDR3 protein: CASSGDRPNSPLHF; V gene: TRBV5-6